These 30 T cell receptor beta chains share one sample of origin, sequenced in a study of cytomegalovirus exposure and HLA in healthy donors. Amplification used 60 Vbeta primers and 13 Jbeta primers. Sequencing used immunoSEQ multiplex PCR; TCRdb keeps in-frame clones, though not all of them. The top ten clones hold about 1.9% of a sample with some 190,000 clones, over 75% of them seen once. The sequenced material came from PBMCs. These receptors were taken from a woman aged 25 to 39 in good health and CMV-seronegative.

This sequence joins TRBV6-1 and TRBJ1-2; 11 nucleotides agree with TRBD1. CDR3 size: 16 residues. J lost 6 bases, V lost 2 bases, and 8 bases had no gene match. The V gene's germline CDR1 is MNHNS and CDR2 SASEGT. The CDR3 DNA reads TGTGCCAGCAGTGAATACGTGGACAGGGGGCGGGATGGCTACACCTTC. This codes for CASSEYVDRGRDGYTF.

In its sample, this clone was seen once. The chain has TRBV7-9 and TRBJ2-7, with TRBD2 as a possible D gene (5 bases). Trimming left V 3 bases short and J 3 bases short, with 12 bases between. The length of the CDR3 is 14 residues. Germline V gene data show CDR1 as SEHNR and CDR2 as FQNEAQ (reference sequence). CDR3 in amino acids: CASSFTGNNYEQYF. The CDR3 nucleotides are TGTGCCAGCAGCTTTACGGGGAATAACTACGAGCAGTACTTC.

The CDR3 region has the DNA TGTGCCAGCAGGCATGCCAGCTCCTATAATTCACCCCTCCACTTT. Its protein is CASRHASSYNSPLHF. The V call is TRBV6-6, the J call TRBJ1-6; D gene ambiguous. Germline V lookup: CDR1 MNHNY, CDR2 SVGAGI (reference sequence). V lost 6 bases to trimming and J lost 0 bases, with 9 bases between them. CDR3 length: 15 amino acids.

This chain joins TRBV27 and TRBJ2-5; no clear D. Trimming left V 3 bases short and J 5 bases short, with 10 bases between. Germline lookup yields CDR1 MNHEY and CDR2 SMNVEV (reference sequence). The length of the CDR3 is 13 residues. CDR3 nucleotides: TGTGCCAGCAGTTTGGCGGCTTGGGAGACCCAGTACTTC. Its protein product is CASSLAAWETQYF.

V and J are TRBV5-1 and TRBJ2-5; 9 bases fit TRBD2. Germline CDR1 reads SGHRS; CDR2 reads YFSETQ. This CDR3 is built from 13 residues. Losses at the gene ends were 7 bases for V and 4 bases for J; bases not matched to a gene: 5. In DNA form, the CDR3 reads TGCGCCAGCCCGGCGGGGGGGAGAGAGACCCAGTACTTC. Its protein is CASPAGGRETQYF.

V and J are TRBV5-6 and TRBJ1-1; TRBD1 is a possible D gene (6 bases). V lost 4 bases and J lost 1, with 14 bases in between. This CDR3 has 15 residues. Germline CDR1 and CDR2: SGHDT and YYEEEE. Written as DNA, the CDR3 is TGTGCCAGCAGCCCCCAGGGGAAAGGGAACACTGAAGCTTTCTTT. This sequence encodes CASSPQGKGNTEAFF.

The V and J genes are TRBV30 and TRBJ2-1; D is unresolved. V dropped 3 bases and J dropped 0 bases, with 9 bases sitting between them. The CDR3 is 14 amino acids. Looked up from germline, CDR1 is GTSNPN and CDR2 is SVGIG (reference sequence). The CDR3 loop reads CAWRGDSSYNEQFF. Written as DNA, the CDR3 is TGTGCCTGGAGGGGCGATAGCTCCTACAATGAGCAGTTCTTC.

The chain has TRBV12-5 and TRBJ2-3, with 7 bases fitting TRBD2. V was pared by 1 base and J by 0 bases, with 4 bases of the junction left unmatched. The CDR3 is made up of 16 amino acids. Germline-derived CDR1 and CDR2 are LGHNT and FRNRAP. This CDR3 is CASGLGAGVSTDTQYF. CDR3 in DNA: TGTGCTAGTGGTTTGGGGGCGGGGGTGAGCACAGATACGCAGTATTTT. The full variable domain, rest sourced from reference TRBV12-5 and TRBJ2-3, is DARVTQTPRHKVTEMGQEVTMRCQPILGHNTVFWYRQTMMQGLELLAYFRNRAPLDDSGMPKDRFSAEMPDATLATLKIQPSEPRDSAVYFCASGLGAGVSTDTQYFGPGTRLTVL.

The V and J genes are TRBV18 and TRBJ1-1, with TRBD1 matching 7 bases. Trimming at V came to 6 bases and at J to 4 bases, leaving 8 bases not matched to a gene. This CDR3 is built from 14 residues. Germline V gene sequence: CDR1 KGHSH, CDR2 LQKENI. The DNA of the CDR3 is TGTGCCAGCTCTGGTGGGGGGACAGTCACTGAAGCTTTCTTT. Encoded protein: CASSGGGTVTEAFF.

The gene calls are TRBV10-1 and TRBJ1-1; D may be TRBD1 (6 bases). The length of the CDR3 is 15 residues. V shed 3 bases and J shed 4 bases, with 15 bases lying between them. The germline V gene encodes CDR1 WNHNN and CDR2 SYGVQD (reference sequence). CDR3 nucleotide sequence: TGCGCCAGCAGTGATTATCGGGGGGCACGCACTGAAGCTTTCTTT. This gives the protein CASSDYRGARTEAFF.

This clone appeared a few times. The J gene is TRBJ1-4, the V gene TRBV4-1; D unresolved. V lost 1 base and J 3 bases, leaving 9 bases between the germline ends. Looked up from germline, CDR1 is MGHRA and CDR2 is YSYEKL. The CDR3 extends over 15 amino acids. CDR3 sequence reads: CASSQVGLANEKLFF. The CDR3 DNA reads as TGCGCCAGCAGCCAAGTCGGGTTGGCTAATGAAAAACTGTTTTTT.

This clone has only a few counts. The rearrangement links TRBV25-1 to TRBJ2-5; no definite D call. This CDR3 spans 12 amino acids. Germline assignment: CDR1 MGHDK and CDR2 SYGVNS. V was clipped by 3 bases and J by 3 bases, with 5 bases between them. This CDR3 reads CASSDSEETQYF. In DNA form, the CDR3 reads TGTGCCAGCAGTGACTCTGAAGAGACCCAGTACTTC.

The gene calls are TRBV12-1 and TRBJ1-1; TRBD1 is the table's D call, not checked against the DNA. TRBV12-1 is flagged as a pseudogene. The CDR3 has 13 residues. The CDR3 coding sequence is TGTGCCAGCAGCTTTGTTTGGGGGCCTGAAGCTTTCTTT. Translated, it gives CASSFVWGPEAFF.

This clone was picked up one time. The rearrangement uses TRBV30 and TRBJ1-4, with 7 bases that match TRBD1. V lost 0 bases to trimming and J lost 1 base; unmatched junction nucleotides: 2. CDR1 and CDR2 (germline): GTSNPN, SVGIG (reference sequence). The CDR3 loop spans 15 amino acids. The CDR3 DNA reads as TGTGCCTGGAGTGTCCGGGACAGAACTAATGAAAAACTGTTTTTT. Translated: CAWSVRDRTNEKLFF.

This clone occurred a few times. The genes are TRBV7-9 and TRBJ1-5; the match to TRBD1 covers 7 bases. CDR1 and CDR2 (germline): SEHNR, FQNEAQ (reference sequence). The CDR3 runs to 15 residues. Losses at the gene ends were 0 bases for V and 6 bases for J; bases not matched to a gene: 5. The DNA for the CDR3 is TGTGCCAGCAGCTTAGCAGGGGGCGAGGGTCAGCCCCAGCATTTT. Protein sequence: CASSLAGGEGQPQHF.

This sequence joins TRBV7-6 and TRBJ1-5; D gene unclear. V gave up 2 bases and J gave up 6 bases, with 11 bases separating them. The germline CDR1 and CDR2 sequences are SGHVS and FNYEAQ. This CDR3 has 14 residues. CDR3 nucleotide sequence: TGTGCCAGCAGCTTACTCTTGGAGGGTCAGCCCCAGCATTTT. Residues: CASSLLLEGQPQHF. Together with reference TRBV7-6 and TRBJ1-5, the CDR3 gives the full variable domain: GAGVSQSPRYKVTKRGQDVALRCDPISGHVSLYWYRQALGQGPEFLTYFNYEAQQDKSGLPNDRFSAERPEGSISTLTIQRTEQRDSAMYRCASSLLLEGQPQHFGDGTRLSIL.

The chain carries TRBV18 and TRBJ1-2, with D perhaps matching TRBD1 (5 bases). V was cut by 1 base and J by 4 bases, with 10 bases left in between. The germline V gene encodes CDR1 KGHSH and CDR2 LQKENI. The CDR3 length is 14 residues. The CDR3 coding sequence is TGTGCCAGCTCACCACTTTTAGGGGCCTATGGCTACACCTTC. Translated: CASSPLLGAYGYTF.

The chain recombines TRBV7-6 with TRBJ2-1; 10 bases line up with TRBD2. CDR3 length equals 14 residues. V trimming: 5 bases; J trimming: 4 bases; junction bases outside the gene matches: 2. Germline V gives CDR1 SGHVS, CDR2 FNYEAQ. CDR3 bases: TGTGCCAGCAGCCCTAGCGGGGGTTACAATGAGCAGTTCTTC. Encoded protein: CASSPSGGYNEQFF.

The gene calls are TRBV30 and TRBJ1-4; D possibly corresponds to TRBD1 (5 bases). With 0 bases removed from V and 0 bases from J, the gap between germline ends came to 11 bases. The CDR3 sequence is 16 residues long. The germline V gene encodes CDR1 GTSNPN and CDR2 SVGIG (reference sequence). CDR3 nucleotide sequence: TGTGCCTGGAGTGTGGGGCACGACACAACTAATGAAAAACTGTTTTTT. This codes for CAWSVGHDTTNEKLFF.

This rearrangement joins TRBV25-1 to TRBJ1-5; 7 nucleotides agree with TRBD1. V lost 4 bases to trimming and J lost 9 bases; unmatched junction nucleotides: 9. The CDR3 totals 14 residues. Looked up from germline, CDR1 is MGHDK and CDR2 is SYGVNS. The CDR3 sequence is CASSVTGVERPQHF. The CDR3 DNA follows: TGTGCCAGCAGTGTAACAGGGGTTGAACGGCCCCAGCATTTT.

The chain is built from TRBV4-1 and TRBJ2-7; 8 bases match TRBD1. V lost 1 base, J lost 2 bases, and 4 bases stayed unmatched. The CDR3 runs 15 residues. CDR1 MGHRA and CDR2 YSYEKL come from the germline V gene. CDR3 protein: CASSQGTDRAYEQYF. The CDR3 DNA is TGCGCCAGCAGCCAAGGGACGGACAGGGCCTACGAGCAGTACTTC.

This chain links TRBV10-1 with TRBJ2-7, with D perhaps matching TRBD1 (6 bases). There are 15 residues in the CDR3. CDR1 and CDR2 from the germline V gene are WNHNN and SYGVQD (reference sequence). The V end lost 6 bases, the J end lost 0 bases, and 15 bases lay between the germline ends. The DNA for the CDR3 is TGCGCCAGCAGCCAATCCGGGACAAACTCCTACGAGCAGTACTTC. It encodes CASSQSGTNSYEQYF.

This clone appeared a single time. The V and J genes are TRBV19 and TRBJ1-1, with 7 bases fitting TRBD1. V shed 8 bases, J shed 0 bases, and the junction held 12 bases outside the gene matches. Germline CDR1 LNHDA, CDR2 SQIVND (reference sequence). This CDR3 has 16 amino acids. CDR3 DNA sequence: TGTGCCAGTCGCAAATCACAGGGGCCCATGAACACTGAAGCTTTCTTT. Translated, it gives CASRKSQGPMNTEAFF.

This chain joins TRBV4-1 and TRBJ1-6; D possibly corresponds to TRBD1 (6 bases). Germline assignment: CDR1 MGHRA and CDR2 YSYEKL. V was cut by 3 bases and J by 8 bases, with 8 bases left in between. This CDR3 region has 13 residues. The CDR3 sequence: CASSQDSHSPLHF. The DNA of the CDR3 is TGCGCCAGCAGCCAGGACAGCCATTCACCCCTCCACTTT.

The rearrangement links TRBV19 to TRBJ2-1, with a tentative D call TRBD1 (7 bases). The CDR3 has 15 residues. Per germline, CDR1 LNHDA and CDR2 SQIVND (reference sequence). V dropped 6 bases and J dropped 6 bases, with 18 bases sitting between them. The CDR3 bases are TGTGCCAGTAGACCCGGGGGACAGCGATTCAATGAGCAGTTCTTC. Protein product: CASRPGGQRFNEQFF.

This rearrangement joins TRBV21-1 to TRBJ2-5; the table gives TRBD2 as D, unverified against the DNA. TRBV21-1 is classified as a pseudogene. The CDR3 consists of 16 residues. CDR3 region: CASSKPSDKGRETQYF. As DNA, the CDR3 is TGTGCCAGCAGCAAACCCTCGGACAAAGGGAGGGAGACCCAGTACTTC.

This clone is a singleton in its sample. The CDR3 spells CAWGQGVYEQYF. The CDR3 DNA sequence: TGTGCCTGGGGACAGGGGGTCTACGAGCAGTACTTC. The chain is built from TRBV30 and TRBJ2-7; 10 bases are a match to TRBD1. The CDR3 extends over 12 amino acids. V lost 5 bases to trimming and J lost 3 bases; unmatched junction nucleotides: 1. The germline V gene encodes CDR1 GTSNPN and CDR2 SVGIG (reference sequence).

The chain is built from TRBV27 and TRBJ2-7; TRBD1 is a possible D gene (7 bases). The V end was cut by 5 bases, the J end by 12 bases, with 14 bases between. The CDR3 runs 11 residues. Germline V CDR1 and CDR2: MNHEY, SMNVEV (reference sequence). The CDR3 spells CASSLRGAGYF. The DNA for the CDR3 is TGTGCCAGCAGTCTCAGGGGGGCGGGGTACTTC.

V gene TRBV18 combines with J gene TRBJ1-1, with D unclear. The CDR3 is 14 residues long. V dropped 5 bases and J dropped 4 bases, with 14 bases sitting between them. Germline V gene lookup returns CDR1 KGHSH and CDR2 LQKENI. Here the CDR3 DNA reads TGTGCCAGCTCATTCATGTCTTCCAGCACTGAAGCTTTCTTT. The encoded protein is CASSFMSSSTEAFF.

This clone showed up just a few times. The chain is built from TRBV27 and TRBJ1-1; D is possibly TRBD1 (6 bases). Germline loops: CDR1 MNHEY, CDR2 SMNVEV (reference sequence). V lost 3 bases to trimming and J lost 8 bases, with 13 bases between them. The CDR3 has 13 amino acids. CDR3 bases: TGTGCCAGCAGTTTGACAGGAATTGGGGAAGCTTTCTTT. Translated, it gives CASSLTGIGEAFF.